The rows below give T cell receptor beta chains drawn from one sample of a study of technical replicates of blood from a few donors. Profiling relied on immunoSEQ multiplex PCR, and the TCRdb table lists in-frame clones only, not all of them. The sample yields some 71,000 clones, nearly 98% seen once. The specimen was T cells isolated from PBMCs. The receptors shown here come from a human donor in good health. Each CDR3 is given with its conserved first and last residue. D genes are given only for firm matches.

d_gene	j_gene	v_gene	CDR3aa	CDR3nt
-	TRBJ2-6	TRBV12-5	CASALAPGGANVLTF	TGTGCTAGTGCCCTAGCTCCGGGTGGGGCCAACGTCCTGACTTTC
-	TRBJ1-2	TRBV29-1	CSVLEDRGYGYTF	TGCAGCGTTCTCGAGGACCGGGGCTATGGCTACACCTTC
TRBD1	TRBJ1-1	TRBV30	CAWSATGTTEAFF	TGTGCCTGGAGTGCGACAGGGACAACTGAAGCTTTCTTT
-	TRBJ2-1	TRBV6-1	CASSDLGQITNNEQFF	TGTGCCAGCAGTGATCTAGGACAGATAACAAACAATGAGCAGTTCTTC
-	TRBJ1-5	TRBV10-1	CASSAHSNQPQHF	TGCGCCAGCAGTGCACACAGCAATCAGCCCCAGCATTTT
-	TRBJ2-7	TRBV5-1	CASSLLGQQYF	TGCGCCAGCAGCTTGTTGGGCCAGCAGTACTTC
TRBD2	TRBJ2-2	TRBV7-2	CASSFTSGRGGELFF	TGTGCCAGCAGCTTTACCAGCGGGAGGGGCGGGGAGCTGTTTTTT
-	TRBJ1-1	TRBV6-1	CASSETQGGGAFF	TGTGCCAGCAGTGAAACGCAGGGCGGGGGGGCTTTCTTT
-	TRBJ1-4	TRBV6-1	CASSELAATNEKLFF	TGTGCCAGCAGTGAGCTTGCAGCAACTAATGAAAAACTGTTTTTT
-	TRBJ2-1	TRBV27	CASSPRDLLDEQFF	TGTGCCAGCAGTCCCCGGGACTTGCTCGATGAGCAGTTCTTC
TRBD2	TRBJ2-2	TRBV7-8	CASSRVGGDTGELFF	TGTGCCAGCAGCCGAGTTGGGGGGGACACCGGGGAGCTGTTTTTT
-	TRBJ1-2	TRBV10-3	CALTWALGYGYTF	TGTGCCCTCACTTGGGCCTTAGGCTATGGCTACACCTTC
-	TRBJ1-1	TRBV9	CASSHGGTEAFF	TGTGCCAGCAGCCATGGGGGGACTGAAGCTTTCTTT
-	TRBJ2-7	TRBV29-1	CSVSGGPSYEQYF	TGCAGCGTTTCCGGGGGACCTTCCTACGAGCAGTACTTC
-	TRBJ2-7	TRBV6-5	CASSFGNYEQYF	TGTGCCAGCAGTTTTGGCAACTACGAGCAGTACTTC
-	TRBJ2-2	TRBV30	CAWSVTRAWELFF	TGTGCCTGGAGTGTAACTAGGGCTTGGGAGCTGTTTTTT
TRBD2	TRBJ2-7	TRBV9	CASSATGTSGYEQYF	TGTGCCAGCAGCGCAACCGGGACTAGCGGCTACGAGCAGTACTTC
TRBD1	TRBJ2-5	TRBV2	CASRQTGAQETQYF	TGTGCCAGCAGGCAGACAGGGGCCCAAGAGACCCAGTACTTC
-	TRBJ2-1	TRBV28	CASSLLVADNEQFF	TGTGCCAGCAGTTTACTAGTCGCTGACAATGAGCAGTTCTTC
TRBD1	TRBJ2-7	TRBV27	CASGGQVYEQYF	TGTGCCAGCGGAGGACAGGTCTACGAGCAGTACTTC
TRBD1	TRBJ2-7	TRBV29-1	CSVGAGGSSYEQYF	TGCAGCGTGGGGGCAGGGGGCTCATCCTACGAGCAGTACTTC
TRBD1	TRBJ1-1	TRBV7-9	CASSLGGQGLDKAFF	TGTGCCAGCAGCTTAGGGGGACAGGGGCTCGATAAAGCTTTCTTT
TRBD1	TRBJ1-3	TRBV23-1	CASSQSDRGPGNTIYF	TGCGCCAGCAGTCAATCCGACAGGGGGCCTGGAAACACCATATATTTT
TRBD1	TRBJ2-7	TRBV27	CASSLSRGHEQYF	TGTGCCAGCAGTTTATCGAGGGGGCACGAGCAGTACTTC
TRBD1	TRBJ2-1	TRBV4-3	CASSPETGKNEQFF	TGCGCCAGCAGCCCAGAGACAGGGAAGAATGAGCAGTTCTTC
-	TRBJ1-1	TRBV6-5	CASIAGVEAFF	TGTGCCAGCATCGCAGGTGTTGAAGCTTTCTTT
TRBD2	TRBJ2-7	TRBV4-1	CASSQEGLAGELEQYF	TGCGCCAGCAGCCAAGAAGGGCTAGCGGGAGAATTAGAGCAGTACTTC
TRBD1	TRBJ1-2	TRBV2	CASGTAPKYGYTF	TGTGCCAGCGGGACAGCTCCTAAGTATGGCTACACCTTC